Listed below are T cell receptor beta chains from one sample, sequenced in a study of OX40 agonist ivuxolimab in advanced cancers. TCRdb keeps only in-frame clones here, not all; method: immunoSEQ multiplex PCR. The table includes more than 45,000 clones, about 88% detected once. The sequences come from CD4+ or CD8+ T cells sorted from blood, collected in a trial of the OX40 agonist ivuxolimab. The source of these receptors is an adult with an advanced solid tumor such as melanoma, head and neck, liver or kidney cancer. CDR3s include the opening cysteine and the closing phenylalanine or tryptophan. The order of the fields is D gene, V gene, clone size, J gene, CDR3 protein, CDR3 DNA. The D gene is left open where the match is weak. The size field is filled for only some rows; it gives once, few, many or a size class.

d_gene: -; v_gene: TRBV28; abundance: -; j_gene: TRBJ2-2; CDR3aa: CASSWRQTHSNTGELFF; CDR3nt: TGTGCCAGCAGTTGGAGACAGACCCATTCGAACACCGGGGAGCTGTTTTTT
d_gene: TRBD1; v_gene: TRBV6-6; abundance: -; j_gene: TRBJ1-5; CDR3aa: CASSDTDRAVQPQHF; CDR3nt: TGTGCCAGCAGTGATACAGACAGGGCAGTTCAGCCCCAGCATTTT
d_gene: -; v_gene: TRBV5-1; abundance: -; j_gene: TRBJ1-4; CDR3aa: CASSPQRVTNEKLFF; CDR3nt: TGCGCCAGCAGCCCTCAAAGGGTGACTAATGAAAAACTGTTTTTT
d_gene: -; v_gene: TRBV5-5; abundance: -; j_gene: TRBJ1-2; CDR3aa: CASSLELGYTF; CDR3nt: TGTGCCAGCAGCTTGGAGCTCGGCTACACCTTC
d_gene: TRBD2; v_gene: TRBV2; abundance: -; j_gene: TRBJ2-7; CDR3aa: CASGRATYEQYF; CDR3nt: TGTGCCAGCGGGAGGGCGACCTACGAGCAGTACTTC
d_gene: -; v_gene: TRBV2; abundance: -; j_gene: TRBJ1-5; CDR3aa: CASSEMAGNQPQHF; CDR3nt: TGTGCCAGCAGTGAAATGGCGGGGAATCAGCCCCAGCATTTT
d_gene: -; v_gene: TRBV6-1; abundance: -; j_gene: TRBJ1-2; CDR3aa: CASSETDRDYTF; CDR3nt: TGTGCCAGCAGTGAAACTGACCGGGACTACACCTTC
d_gene: -; v_gene: TRBV7-3; abundance: -; j_gene: TRBJ2-5; CDR3aa: CASSRAAGETQYF; CDR3nt: TGTGCCAGCAGCCGGGCGGCGGGGGAGACCCAGTACTTC
d_gene: -; v_gene: TRBV5-4; abundance: -; j_gene: TRBJ2-5; CDR3aa: CASSLDRQETQYF; CDR3nt: TGTGCCAGCAGCCTGGACCGCCAAGAGACCCAGTACTTC
d_gene: -; v_gene: TRBV28; abundance: -; j_gene: TRBJ1-5; CDR3aa: CASSLESISNQPQHF; CDR3nt: TGTGCCAGCAGTTTGGAATCTATTAGCAATCAGCCCCAGCATTTT
d_gene: -; v_gene: TRBV7-6; abundance: -; j_gene: TRBJ1-3; CDR3aa: CASSQTGNTIYF; CDR3nt: TGTGCCAGCAGCCAGACAGGAAACACCATATATTTT
d_gene: -; v_gene: TRBV5-6; abundance: -; j_gene: TRBJ2-6; CDR3aa: CASSYGTPSGANVLTF; CDR3nt: TGTGCCAGCAGCTACGGGACACCCTCTGGGGCCAACGTCCTGACTTTC
d_gene: -; v_gene: TRBV5-1; abundance: -; j_gene: TRBJ2-7; CDR3aa: CASSLVGDWKYF; CDR3nt: TGCGCCAGCAGCTTGGTGGGGGATTGGAAGTACTTC
d_gene: -; v_gene: TRBV6-1; abundance: -; j_gene: TRBJ1-4; CDR3aa: CASSGGNNEKLFF; CDR3nt: TGTGCCAGCAGCGGAGGGAATAATGAAAAACTGTTTTTT
d_gene: TRBD1; v_gene: TRBV5-1; abundance: -; j_gene: TRBJ1-2; CDR3aa: CASSPDRVGTNYGYTF; CDR3nt: TGCGCCAGCAGCCCGGACAGGGTGGGAACTAACTATGGCTACACCTTC
d_gene: -; v_gene: TRBV28; abundance: -; j_gene: TRBJ2-7; CDR3aa: CASSPHGAGEQYF; CDR3nt: TGTGCCAGCAGTCCACACGGGGCCGGCGAGCAGTACTTC
d_gene: -; v_gene: TRBV28; abundance: -; j_gene: TRBJ1-5; CDR3aa: CASRTSGQTYSNQPQHF; CDR3nt: TGTGCCAGCAGAACTTCAGGACAGACTTATAGCAATCAGCCCCAGCATTTT
d_gene: -; v_gene: TRBV5-8; abundance: -; j_gene: TRBJ2-1; CDR3aa: CASSFHSGRNNEQFF; CDR3nt: TGTGCCAGCAGCTTCCACTCAGGCCGAAACAATGAGCAGTTCTTC
d_gene: -; v_gene: TRBV29-1; abundance: -; j_gene: TRBJ1-4; CDR3aa: CSVEGATGSREKLFF; CDR3nt: TGCAGCGTTGAAGGGGCGACAGGCTCTAGGGAAAAACTGTTTTTT
d_gene: -; v_gene: TRBV11-3; abundance: once; j_gene: TRBJ2-3; CDR3aa: CASSLVAVDTQYF; CDR3nt: TGTGCCAGCAGCTTAGTCGCTGTTGATACGCAGTATTTT
d_gene: -; v_gene: TRBV18; abundance: -; j_gene: TRBJ1-1; CDR3aa: CASSPTRTVGTEAFF; CDR3nt: TGTGCCAGCTCACCAACCAGGACAGTGGGTACTGAAGCTTTCTTT
d_gene: -; v_gene: TRBV9; abundance: -; j_gene: TRBJ2-5; CDR3aa: CASSLPWGDTQYF; CDR3nt: TGTGCCAGCAGCCTCCCTTGGGGCGACACCCAGTACTTC
d_gene: -; v_gene: TRBV5-1; abundance: -; j_gene: TRBJ2-2; CDR3aa: CASSLGSSGTGELFF; CDR3nt: TGCGCCAGCAGCTTGGGTTCCTCCGGCACCGGGGAGCTGTTTTTT
d_gene: -; v_gene: TRBV19; abundance: -; j_gene: TRBJ1-2; CDR3aa: CASRSPGAFGYTF; CDR3nt: TGTGCCAGTAGGTCTCCGGGGGCGTTTGGCTACACCTTC
d_gene: -; v_gene: TRBV13; abundance: -; j_gene: TRBJ1-1; CDR3aa: CASSIGHSNTEAFF; CDR3nt: TGTGCCAGCAGCATTGGACATTCGAACACTGAAGCTTTCTTT
d_gene: -; v_gene: TRBV4-1; abundance: -; j_gene: TRBJ2-1; CDR3aa: CASSPGGRAGSYNEQFF; CDR3nt: TGCGCCAGCAGCCCGGGGGGCAGGGCTGGCTCCTACAATGAGCAGTTCTTC
d_gene: -; v_gene: TRBV2; abundance: once; j_gene: TRBJ2-3; CDR3aa: CASSERGIPSTDTQYF; CDR3nt: TGTGCCAGCAGTGAAAGAGGGATCCCTAGCACAGATACGCAGTATTTT
d_gene: TRBD1; v_gene: TRBV4-2; abundance: -; j_gene: TRBJ1-1; CDR3aa: CASSQDLGQYNSAFF; CDR3nt: TGTGCCAGCAGCCAAGACCTGGGACAGTATAATTCGGCTTTCTTT
d_gene: -; v_gene: TRBV6-1; abundance: -; j_gene: TRBJ1-5; CDR3aa: CASRYREWGNQPQHF; CDR3nt: TGTGCCAGCAGGTACAGAGAATGGGGCAATCAGCCCCAGCATTTT
d_gene: TRBD1; v_gene: TRBV7-6; abundance: -; j_gene: TRBJ2-7; CDR3aa: CASSTGQGIVDEQYF; CDR3nt: TGTGCCAGCAGCACCGGACAGGGGATTGTCGACGAGCAGTACTTC
d_gene: TRBD1; v_gene: TRBV5-1; abundance: few; j_gene: TRBJ1-1; CDR3aa: CASSTTGQGPFEAFF; CDR3nt: TGCGCCAGCAGCACCACTGGACAGGGACCCTTTGAAGCTTTCTTT
d_gene: -; v_gene: TRBV2; abundance: -; j_gene: TRBJ1-3; CDR3aa: CASSSRGVSGNTIYF; CDR3nt: TGTGCCAGCAGCTCTAGGGGGGTCTCTGGAAACACCATATATTTT
d_gene: TRBD2; v_gene: TRBV2; abundance: -; j_gene: TRBJ2-3; CDR3aa: CASRKGLAGISTDTQYF; CDR3nt: TGTGCCAGCAGAAAAGGGCTAGCGGGAATCAGCACAGATACGCAGTATTTT
d_gene: -; v_gene: TRBV9; abundance: -; j_gene: TRBJ2-1; CDR3aa: CASSVGWSYNEQFF; CDR3nt: TGTGCCAGCAGCGTAGGGTGGTCCTACAATGAGCAGTTCTTC
d_gene: -; v_gene: TRBV27; abundance: -; j_gene: TRBJ1-5; CDR3aa: CASSPRGGNQPQHF; CDR3nt: TGTGCCAGCAGTCCCAGGGGCGGCAATCAGCCCCAGCATTTT